Listed here are 26 T cell receptor beta chains from one sample, sequenced in a study of monozygotic twins with inflammatory bowel disease. TCRdb re-called the 5' RACE reads and gives one entry per CDR3 protein, without DNA. With about 350,000 distinct CDR3 sequences in the sample, the ten largest clones hold approximately 2%. Sequencing used blood. These receptors were taken from a human donor with ulcerative colitis or Crohn's disease, or a healthy co-twin of an affected twin (not recorded which).

The rearrangement uses TRBV4-1 and TRBJ2-3. Germline CDR1 MGHRA, CDR2 YSYEKL. The CDR3 extends over 15 amino acids. The CDR3 here is CASSQAHPSTDTQYF.

The CDR3: CASSGLARDPRRESSYNEQFF. The rearrangement uses TRBV6-1 and TRBJ2-1; TCRdb's D call of TRBD2 is untestable without DNA. Germline V gene data show CDR1 as MNHNS and CDR2 as SASEGT. This CDR3 comprises 21 residues.

The rearrangement joins TRBV27 to TRBJ2-5; the D call from TCRdb, TRBD1, cannot be confirmed without DNA. This CDR3 has 17 amino acids. From germline, CDR1 is MNHEY and CDR2 SMNVEV (reference sequence). CDR3 sequence reads: CASSQNPGQPYQETQYF.

The chain couples TRBV2 to TRBJ1-1; no DNA is available, so the TRBD1 call from TCRdb remains unchecked. Germline V lookup: CDR1 SNHLY, CDR2 FYNNEI. CDR3 length: 12 residues. CDR3 loop: CASGDRQTEAFF.

The chain is built from TRBV21-1 and TRBJ2-2; lacking DNA, the TRBD1 call made by TCRdb goes unchecked. TRBV21-1 is a listed pseudogene. The CDR3 is made up of 15 amino acids. The CDR3 loop reads CASARLGVEWGELFF.

The chain is built from TRBV5-1 and TRBJ2-3. CDR1 is SGHRS and CDR2 is YFSETQ in the germline V gene. The length of the CDR3 is 15 residues. CDR3 sequence: CASRPYGGSTDTQYF.

The chain links TRBV5-6 to TRBJ1-2; checking the TCRdb D call of TRBD1 is not possible without DNA. This CDR3 region has 14 residues. Germline CDR1 is SGHDT and CDR2 is YYEEEE. CDR3 region: CASSFRRQHYGYTF. The entire variable domain, with the rest obtained from reference TRBV5-6 and TRBJ1-2, is as follows: DAGVTQSPTHLIKTRGQQVTLRCSPKSGHDTVSWYQQALGQGPQFIFQYYEEEERQRGNFPDRFSGHQFPNYSSELNVNALLLGDSALYLCASSFRRQHYGYTFGSGTRLTVV.

The rearrangement uses TRBV6-1 and TRBJ1-6; checking the TCRdb D call of TRBD1 is not possible without DNA. The CDR3 spans 15 residues. Germline-derived CDR1 and CDR2 are MNHNS and SASEGT. This chain's CDR3 is CASSRGGQGVSPLHF.

The chain recombines TRBV4-3 with TRBJ2-7. The CDR3 is 15 residues long. Germline V gene lookup returns CDR1 LGHNA and CDR2 YSLEER. The CDR3 loop reads CASSQDRVGVYEQYF.

J is TRBJ2-1 and V is TRBV27; the TRBD1 assignment by TCRdb is unverifiable without DNA. The CDR3 consists of 13 residues. Germline CDR1 MNHEY, CDR2 SMNVEV (reference sequence). CDR3 in amino acids: CASSLGRGWEQFF.

The chain couples TRBV3-1 to TRBJ1-1; TCRdb's D call of TRBD1 is untestable without DNA. This CDR3 region has 15 residues. Germline CDR1 LGHDT, CDR2 YNNKEL (reference sequence). This CDR3 is CASSQAGRMNTEAFF. Drawing the rest from reference TRBV3-1 and TRBJ1-1, the complete variable domain is DTAVSQTPKYLVTQMGNDKSIKCEQNLGHDTMYWYKQDSKKFLKIMFSYNNKELIINETVPNRFSPKSPDKAHLNLHINSLELGDSAVYFCASSQAGRMNTEAFFGQGTRLTVV.

This chain links TRBV5-1 with TRBJ1-3; with no DNA, the TCRdb D assignment of TRBD1 cannot be verified. This CDR3 has 14 amino acids. Germline V gene sequence: CDR1 SGHRS, CDR2 YFSETQ. The CDR3 here is CASSLTGYGNTIYF.

This chain uses TRBV6-6 with TRBJ2-7; TCRdb returns TRBD1, unconfirmable since there is no DNA. The germline V gene encodes CDR1 MNHNY and CDR2 SVGAGI (reference sequence). This CDR3 comprises 13 residues. This CDR3 is CASRPTAPYEQYF.

This chain joins TRBV10-3 and TRBJ2-2; the D call of TRBD1 rests on TCRdb alone, since no DNA is present to check it. Germline V lookup: CDR1 ENHRY, CDR2 SYGVKD. This CDR3 is 13 amino acids long. CDR3: CAISEGHTGELFF.

Here the CDR3 reads CASSQGGDTRF. The chain combines TRBV7-2 with TRBJ1-2; the D call from TCRdb, TRBD1, cannot be confirmed without DNA. Per germline, CDR1 SGHTA and CDR2 FQGNSA. The CDR3 sequence is 11 residues long.

This chain connects TRBV5-1 to TRBJ2-5; TCRdb proposes TRBD2, but this gene call is untestable without DNA. This CDR3 region has 19 residues. CDR1 and CDR2 (germline): SGHRS, YFSETQ. The CDR3 reads CASSLLLPGARNRVETQYF.

The rearrangement links TRBV12-3 or TRBV12-4 to TRBJ2-1; TCRdb gives TRBD2 as the D gene, but with no DNA this cannot be confirmed. This CDR3 comprises 16 residues. The CDR3 is CASSSQAGGLANEQFF.

The chain uses TRBV9 and TRBJ2-6; TCRdb gives TRBD2 as the D gene, but with no DNA this cannot be confirmed. Germline loops: CDR1 SGDLS, CDR2 YYNGEE. This CDR3 comprises 18 residues. CDR3 sequence reads: CASSPRGGAGSGANVLTF.

The gene calls are TRBV15 and TRBJ2-4. Germline CDR1 and CDR2: LNHNV and YYDKDF (reference sequence). The length of the CDR3 is 14 residues. The CDR3 loop is CATSSGLAKNIQYF.

The chain links TRBV5-1 to TRBJ1-1; TCRdb designates TRBD1, a call that cannot be tested without DNA. The CDR3 is 13 residues long. The germline gives CDR1 SGHRS, CDR2 YFSETQ. The CDR3 loop is CASSFSRDTEAFF.

The rearrangement uses TRBV11-3 and TRBJ1-3; without DNA, the TCRdb call of TRBD1 cannot be checked. The CDR3 extends over 14 amino acids. Germline V lookup: CDR1 SGHNT, CDR2 YENEEA. The CDR3 spells CASSPGTGRNTIYF.

V and J are TRBV5-1 and TRBJ1-1. The CDR3 sequence is 15 residues long. CDR1 SGHRS and CDR2 YFSETQ come from the germline V gene. The CDR3 spells CASSGHGRANTEAFF.

The CDR3 protein is CASSYGTHYEQYF. The chain employs TRBV6-2 or TRBV6-3 and TRBJ2-7; TCRdb designates TRBD1, a call that cannot be tested without DNA. This CDR3 has 13 residues. Germline V gene data show CDR1 as MNHEY and CDR2 as SVGEGT.

The chain joins TRBV5-5 to TRBJ2-2. The CDR3 totals 15 residues. Germline CDR1 reads SGHKS; CDR2 reads YYEKEE (reference sequence). The CDR3 loop reads CASSLWTSGSGELFF. Full variable domain (remainder filled in from reference TRBV5-5 and TRBJ2-2): DAGVTQSPTHLIKTRGQQVTLRCSPISGHKSVSWYQQVLGQGPQFIFQYYEKEERGRGNFPDRFSARQFPNYSSELNVNALLLGDSALYLCASSLWTSGSGELFFGEGSRLTVL.

The chain uses TRBV28 and TRBJ2-1; as DNA is missing, the TRBD2 call by TCRdb cannot be tested. Looked up from germline, CDR1 is MDHEN and CDR2 is SYDVKM. This CDR3 is 17 amino acids long. This CDR3 reads CASSWFGGSFMVNEQFF. Supplemented by reference TRBV28 and TRBJ2-1, the full variable domain reads DVKVTQSSRYLVKRTGEKVFLECVQDMDHENMFWYRQDPGLGLRLIYFSYDVKMKEKGDIPEGYSVSREKKERFSLILESASTNQTSMYLCASSWFGGSFMVNEQFFGPGTRLTVL.

The chain joins TRBV7-2 to TRBJ2-7. Looked up from germline, CDR1 is SGHTA and CDR2 is FQGNSA. This CDR3 region has 13 residues. The CDR3 reads CASSLVPVYEQYF.